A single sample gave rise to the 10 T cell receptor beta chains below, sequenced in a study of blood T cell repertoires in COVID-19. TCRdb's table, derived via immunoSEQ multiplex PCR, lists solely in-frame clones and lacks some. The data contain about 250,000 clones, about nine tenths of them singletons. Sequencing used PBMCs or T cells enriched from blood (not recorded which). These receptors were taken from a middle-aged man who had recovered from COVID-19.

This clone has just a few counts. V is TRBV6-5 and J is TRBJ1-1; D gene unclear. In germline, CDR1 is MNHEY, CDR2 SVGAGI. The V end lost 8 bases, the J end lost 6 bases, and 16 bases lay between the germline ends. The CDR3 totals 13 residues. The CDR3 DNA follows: TGTGCCAGCGAGGGTCGGGAGATGGCTGAAGCTTTCTTT. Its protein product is CASEGREMAEAFF.

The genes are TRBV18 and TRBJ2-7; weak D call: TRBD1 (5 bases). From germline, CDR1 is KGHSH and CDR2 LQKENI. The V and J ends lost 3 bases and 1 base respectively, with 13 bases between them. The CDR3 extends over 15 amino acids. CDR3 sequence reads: CASSPGPGNSYEQYF. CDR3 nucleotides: TGTGCCAGCTCACCGGGGCCCGGAAATTCCTACGAGCAGTACTTC.

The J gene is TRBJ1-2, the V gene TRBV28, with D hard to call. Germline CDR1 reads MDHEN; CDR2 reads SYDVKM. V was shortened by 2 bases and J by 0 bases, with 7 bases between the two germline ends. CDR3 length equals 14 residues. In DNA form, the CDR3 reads TGTGCCAGCAGTTTACGACACTCTAACTATGGCTACACCTTC. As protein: CASSLRHSNYGYTF.

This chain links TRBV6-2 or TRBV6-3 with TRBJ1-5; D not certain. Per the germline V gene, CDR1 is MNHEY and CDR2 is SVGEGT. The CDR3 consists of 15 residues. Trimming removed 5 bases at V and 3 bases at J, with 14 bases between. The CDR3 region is CASSNPNSLNQPQHF. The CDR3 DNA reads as TGTGCCAGCAGTAACCCTAACAGTCTCAATCAGCCCCAGCATTTT.

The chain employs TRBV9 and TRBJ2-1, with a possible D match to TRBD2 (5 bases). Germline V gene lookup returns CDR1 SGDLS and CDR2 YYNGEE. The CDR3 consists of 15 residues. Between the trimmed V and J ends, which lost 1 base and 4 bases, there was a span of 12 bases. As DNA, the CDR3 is TGTGCCAGCAGCGTACGGGGAGTTAGTTACAATGAGCAGTTCTTC. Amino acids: CASSVRGVSYNEQFF.

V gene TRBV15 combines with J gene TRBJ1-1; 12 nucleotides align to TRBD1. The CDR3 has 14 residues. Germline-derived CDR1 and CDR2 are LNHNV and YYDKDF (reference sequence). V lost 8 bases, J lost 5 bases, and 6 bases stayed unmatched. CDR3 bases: TGTGCCACCGAGAGGGACAGGGGGCGGACTGAAGCTTTCTTT. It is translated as CATERDRGRTEAFF.

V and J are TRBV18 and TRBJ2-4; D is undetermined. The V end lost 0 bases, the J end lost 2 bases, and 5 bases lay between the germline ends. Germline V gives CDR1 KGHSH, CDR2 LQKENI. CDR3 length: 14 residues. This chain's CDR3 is CASSPPASKNIQYF. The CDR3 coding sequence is TGTGCCAGCTCACCACCGGCTTCCAAAAACATTCAGTACTTC.

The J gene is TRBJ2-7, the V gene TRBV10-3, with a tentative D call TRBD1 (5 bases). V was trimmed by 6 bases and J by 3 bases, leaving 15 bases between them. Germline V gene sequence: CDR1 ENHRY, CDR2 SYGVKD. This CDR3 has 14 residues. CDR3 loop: CAIRTIGQLYEQYF. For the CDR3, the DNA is TGTGCCATCAGGACGATAGGACAACTCTACGAGCAGTACTTC.

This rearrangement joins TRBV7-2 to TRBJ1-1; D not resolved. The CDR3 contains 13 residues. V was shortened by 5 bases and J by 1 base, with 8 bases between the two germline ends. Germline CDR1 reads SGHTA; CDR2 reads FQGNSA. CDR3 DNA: TGTGCCAGCAGCCCCCGACAGAACACTGAAGCTTTCTTT. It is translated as CASSPRQNTEAFF. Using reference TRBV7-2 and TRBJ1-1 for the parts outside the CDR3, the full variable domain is GAGVSQSPSNKVTEKGKDVELRCDPISGHTALYWYRQSLGQGLEFLIYFQGNSAPDKSGLPSDRFSAERTGGSVSTLTIQRTQQEDSAVYLCASSPRQNTEAFFGQGTRLTVV.

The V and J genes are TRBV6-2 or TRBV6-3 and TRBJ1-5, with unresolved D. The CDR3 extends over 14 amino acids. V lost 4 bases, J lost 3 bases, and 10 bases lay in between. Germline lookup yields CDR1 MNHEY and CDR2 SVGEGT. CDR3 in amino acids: CASSWRLINQPQHF. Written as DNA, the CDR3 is TGTGCCAGCAGTTGGCGACTGATCAATCAGCCCCAGCATTTT.